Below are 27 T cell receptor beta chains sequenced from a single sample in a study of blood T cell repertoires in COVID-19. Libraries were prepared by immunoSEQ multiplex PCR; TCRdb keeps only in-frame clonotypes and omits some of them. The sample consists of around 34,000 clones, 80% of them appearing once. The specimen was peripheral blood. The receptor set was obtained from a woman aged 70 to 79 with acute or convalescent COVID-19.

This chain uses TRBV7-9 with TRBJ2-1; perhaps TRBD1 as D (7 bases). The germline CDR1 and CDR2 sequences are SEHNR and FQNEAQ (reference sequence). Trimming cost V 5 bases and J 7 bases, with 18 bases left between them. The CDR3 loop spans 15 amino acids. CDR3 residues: CASSPTGRGRNEQFF. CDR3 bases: TGTGCCAGCAGCCCAACGGGCAGGGGGAGGAATGAGCAGTTCTTC.

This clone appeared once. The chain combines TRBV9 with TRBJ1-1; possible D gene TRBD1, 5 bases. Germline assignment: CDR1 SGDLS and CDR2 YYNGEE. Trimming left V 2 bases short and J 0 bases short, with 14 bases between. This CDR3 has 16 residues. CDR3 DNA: TGTGCCAGCAGCGTTAACTTCAGGGCAATGAACACTGAAGCTTTCTTT. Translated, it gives CASSVNFRAMNTEAFF.

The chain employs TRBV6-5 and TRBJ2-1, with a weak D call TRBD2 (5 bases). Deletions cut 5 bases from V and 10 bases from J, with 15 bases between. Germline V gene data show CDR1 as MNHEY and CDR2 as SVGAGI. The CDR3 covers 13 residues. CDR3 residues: CASSMRPTGEQFF. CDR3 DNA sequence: TGTGCCAGCAGTATGCGGCCTACGGGGGAGCAGTTCTTC.

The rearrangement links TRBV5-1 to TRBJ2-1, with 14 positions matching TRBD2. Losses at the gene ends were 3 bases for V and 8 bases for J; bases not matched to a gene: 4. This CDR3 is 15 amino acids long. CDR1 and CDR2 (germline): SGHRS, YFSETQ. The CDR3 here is CASSSGLAGGDEQFF. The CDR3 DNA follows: TGCGCCAGCAGCTCCGGACTAGCGGGGGGCGATGAGCAGTTCTTC. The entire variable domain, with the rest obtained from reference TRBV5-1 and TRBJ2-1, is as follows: KAGVTQTPRYLIKTRGQQVTLSCSPISGHRSVSWYQQTPGQGLQFLFEYFSETQRNKGNFPGRFSGRQFSNSRSEMNVSTLELGDSALYLCASSSGLAGGDEQFFGPGTRLTVL.

The CDR3 loop reads CATGGTSGDTGELFF. DNA of the CDR3: TGTGCCACCGGAGGGACTAGCGGGGACACCGGGGAGCTGTTTTTT. The rearrangement uses TRBV25-1 and TRBJ2-2; the match to TRBD2 covers 13 bases. The germline gives CDR1 MGHDK, CDR2 SYGVNS. The CDR3 runs 15 residues. V was clipped by 10 bases and J by 3 bases; unmatched bases: 5.

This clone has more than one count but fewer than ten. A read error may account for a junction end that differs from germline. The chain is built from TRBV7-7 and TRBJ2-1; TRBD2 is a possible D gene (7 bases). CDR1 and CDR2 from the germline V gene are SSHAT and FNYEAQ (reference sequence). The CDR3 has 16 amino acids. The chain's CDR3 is CASSLGGLTPYNEQFF. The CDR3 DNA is TGTGCTAGCAGCTTAGGGGGACTAACCCCCTACAATGAGCAGTTCTTC. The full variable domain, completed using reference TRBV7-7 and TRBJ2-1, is GAGVSQSPRYKVTKRGQDVTLRCDPISSHATLYWYQQALGQGPEFLTYFNYEAQPDKSGLPSDRFSAERPEGSISTLTIQRTEQRDSAMYRCASSLGGLTPYNEQFFGPGTRLTVL.

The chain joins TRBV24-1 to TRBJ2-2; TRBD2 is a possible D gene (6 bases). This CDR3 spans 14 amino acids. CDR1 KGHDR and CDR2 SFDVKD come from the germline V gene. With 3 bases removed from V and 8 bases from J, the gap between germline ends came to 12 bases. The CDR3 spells CATSDETRRGELFF. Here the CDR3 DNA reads TGTGCCACCAGTGATGAGACTAGGCGAGGGGAGCTGTTTTTT.

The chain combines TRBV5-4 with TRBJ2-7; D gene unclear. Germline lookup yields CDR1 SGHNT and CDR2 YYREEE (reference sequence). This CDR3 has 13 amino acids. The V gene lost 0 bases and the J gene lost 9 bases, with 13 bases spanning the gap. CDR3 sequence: CASSLGLRGRQYF. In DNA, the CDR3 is TGTGCCAGCAGCTTGGGGTTGCGAGGTAGGCAGTACTTC.

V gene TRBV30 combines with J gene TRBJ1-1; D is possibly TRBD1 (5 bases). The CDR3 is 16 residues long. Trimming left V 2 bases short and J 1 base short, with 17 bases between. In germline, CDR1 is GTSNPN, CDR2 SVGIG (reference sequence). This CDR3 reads CAWSPNPGLKNTEAFF. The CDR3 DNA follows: TGTGCCTGGAGTCCGAACCCGGGACTCAAGAACACTGAAGCTTTCTTT. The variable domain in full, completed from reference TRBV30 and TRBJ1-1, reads SQTIHQWPATLVQPVGSPLSLECTVEGTSNPNLYWYRQAAGRGLQLLFYSVGIGQISSEVPQNLSASRPQDRQFILSSKKLLLSDSGFYLCAWSPNPGLKNTEAFFGQGTRLTVV.

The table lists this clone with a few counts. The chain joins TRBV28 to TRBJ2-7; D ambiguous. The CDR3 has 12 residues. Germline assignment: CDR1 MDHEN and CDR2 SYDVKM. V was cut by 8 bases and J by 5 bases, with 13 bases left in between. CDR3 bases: TGTGCCAGCTCCGGTGTCCCGGACGAGCAGTACTTC. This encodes CASSGVPDEQYF.

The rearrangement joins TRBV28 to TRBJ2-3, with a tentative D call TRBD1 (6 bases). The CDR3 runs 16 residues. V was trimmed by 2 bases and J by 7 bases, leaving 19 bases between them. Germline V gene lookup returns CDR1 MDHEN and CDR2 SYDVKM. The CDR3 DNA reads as TGTGCCAGCAGTTTACTCCAGGGGCTTGGGGTCAATACGCAGTATTTT. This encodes CASSLLQGLGVNTQYF.

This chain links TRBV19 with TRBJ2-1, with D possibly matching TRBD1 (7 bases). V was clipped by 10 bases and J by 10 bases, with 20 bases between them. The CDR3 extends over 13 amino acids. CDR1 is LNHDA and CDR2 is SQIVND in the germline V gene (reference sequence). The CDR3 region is CATRPRGAKEQFF. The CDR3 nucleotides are TGTGCCACCAGGCCCAGGGGGGCCAAGGAGCAGTTCTTC.

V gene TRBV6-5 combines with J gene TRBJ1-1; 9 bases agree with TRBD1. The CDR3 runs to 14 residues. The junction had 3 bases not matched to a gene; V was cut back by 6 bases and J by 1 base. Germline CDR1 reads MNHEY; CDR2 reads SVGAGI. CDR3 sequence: CASRWTGENTEAFF. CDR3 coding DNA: TGTGCCAGCAGATGGACAGGGGAGAACACTGAAGCTTTCTTT.

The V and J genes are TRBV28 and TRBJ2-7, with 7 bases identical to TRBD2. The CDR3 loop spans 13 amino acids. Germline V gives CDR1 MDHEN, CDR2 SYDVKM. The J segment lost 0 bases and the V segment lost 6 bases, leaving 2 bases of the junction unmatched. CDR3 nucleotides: TGTGCCAGCAGGGGGGGGAACTCCTACGAGCAGTACTTC. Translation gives CASRGGNSYEQYF.

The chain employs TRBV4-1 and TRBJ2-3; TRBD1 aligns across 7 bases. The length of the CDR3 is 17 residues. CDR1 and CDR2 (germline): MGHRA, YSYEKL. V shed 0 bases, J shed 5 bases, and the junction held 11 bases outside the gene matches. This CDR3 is CASSQEPAGGIGDTQYF. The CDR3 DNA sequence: TGCGCCAGCAGCCAAGAACCGGCAGGGGGAATTGGAGATACGCAGTATTTT.

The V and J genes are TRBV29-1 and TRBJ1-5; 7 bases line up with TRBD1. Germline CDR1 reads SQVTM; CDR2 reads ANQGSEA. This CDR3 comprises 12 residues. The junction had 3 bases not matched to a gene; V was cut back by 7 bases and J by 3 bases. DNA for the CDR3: TGCAGCGCACAGGGGTCCAATCAGCCCCAGCATTTT. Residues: CSAQGSNQPQHF.

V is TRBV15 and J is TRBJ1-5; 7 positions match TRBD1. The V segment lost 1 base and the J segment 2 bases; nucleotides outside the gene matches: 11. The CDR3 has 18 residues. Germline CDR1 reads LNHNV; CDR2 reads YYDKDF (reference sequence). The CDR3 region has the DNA TGTGCCACCAGCAGAGGACAGGGTCCATCCCCTGGCAATCAGCCCCAGCATTTT. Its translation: CATSRGQGPSPGNQPQHF.

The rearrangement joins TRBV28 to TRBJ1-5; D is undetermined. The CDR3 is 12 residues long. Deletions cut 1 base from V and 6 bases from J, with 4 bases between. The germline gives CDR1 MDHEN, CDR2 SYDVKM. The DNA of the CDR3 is TGTGCCAGCAGTTTATCCCGTCAGCCCCAGCATTTT. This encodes CASSLSRQPQHF.

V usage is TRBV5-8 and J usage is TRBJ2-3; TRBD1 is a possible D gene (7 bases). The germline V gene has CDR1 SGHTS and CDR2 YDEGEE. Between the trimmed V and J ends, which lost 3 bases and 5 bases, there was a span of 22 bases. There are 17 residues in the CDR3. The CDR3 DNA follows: TGTGCCAGCAGCTGGAGGGCTCGAAGGGGGCATAGAGATACGCAGTATTTT. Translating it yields CASSWRARRGHRDTQYF.

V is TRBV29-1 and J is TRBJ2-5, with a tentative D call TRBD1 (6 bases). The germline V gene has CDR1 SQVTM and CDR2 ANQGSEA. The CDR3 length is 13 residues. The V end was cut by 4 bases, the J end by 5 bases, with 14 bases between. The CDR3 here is CSVVTGNGETQYF. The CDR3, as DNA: TGCAGCGTTGTGACAGGAAACGGGGAGACCCAGTACTTC.

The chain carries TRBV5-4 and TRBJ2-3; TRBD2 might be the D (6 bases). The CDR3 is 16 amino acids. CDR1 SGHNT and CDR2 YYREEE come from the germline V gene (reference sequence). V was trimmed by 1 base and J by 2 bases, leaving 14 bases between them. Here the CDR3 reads CASSLIGTGLTDTQYF. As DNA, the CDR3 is TGTGCCAGCAGCTTGATAGGGACTGGCCTCACAGATACGCAGTATTTT.

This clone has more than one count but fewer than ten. The CDR3 nucleotides are TGTGCCAGCAGTTCCAGACTAGCGGGAGACAATGAGCAGTTCTTC. This sequence encodes CASSSRLAGDNEQFF. The rearrangement joins TRBV28 to TRBJ2-1; the match to TRBD2 covers 12 bases. CDR3 size: 15 residues. Germline CDR1 and CDR2: MDHEN and SYDVKM. The V segment lost 4 bases and the J segment 5 bases; nucleotides outside the gene matches: 3. Based on the CDR3 plus reference TRBV28 and TRBJ2-1, the full variable domain is DVKVTQSSRYLVKRTGEKVFLECVQDMDHENMFWYRQDPGLGLRLIYFSYDVKMKEKGDIPEGYSVSREKKERFSLILESASTNQTSMYLCASSSRLAGDNEQFFGPGTRLTVL.

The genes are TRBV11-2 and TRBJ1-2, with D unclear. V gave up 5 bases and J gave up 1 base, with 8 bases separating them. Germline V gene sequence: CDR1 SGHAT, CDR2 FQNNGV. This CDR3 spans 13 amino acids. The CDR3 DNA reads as TGTGCCAGCAGCCTTCGCGATAACTATGGCTACACCTTC. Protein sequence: CASSLRDNYGYTF. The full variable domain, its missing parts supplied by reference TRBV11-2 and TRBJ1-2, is EAGVAQSPRYKIIEKRQSVAFWCNPISGHATLYWYQQILGQGPKLLIQFQNNGVVDDSQLPKDRFSAERLKGVDSTLKIQPAKLEDSAVYLCASSLRDNYGYTFGSGTRLTVV.

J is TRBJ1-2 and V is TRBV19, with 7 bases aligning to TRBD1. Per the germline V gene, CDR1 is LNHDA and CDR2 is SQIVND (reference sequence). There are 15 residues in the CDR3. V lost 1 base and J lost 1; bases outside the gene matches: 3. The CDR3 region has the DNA TGTGCCAGTAGTATAGGGGACAGTCTTAACTATGGCTACACCTTC. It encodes CASSIGDSLNYGYTF.

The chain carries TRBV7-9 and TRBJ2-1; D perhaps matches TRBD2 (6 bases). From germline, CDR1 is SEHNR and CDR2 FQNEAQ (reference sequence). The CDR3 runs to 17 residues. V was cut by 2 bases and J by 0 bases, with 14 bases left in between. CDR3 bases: TGTGCCAGCAGCTTAAGCTGGAGGGGAGCCTCCTACAATGAGCAGTTCTTC. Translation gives CASSLSWRGASYNEQFF.

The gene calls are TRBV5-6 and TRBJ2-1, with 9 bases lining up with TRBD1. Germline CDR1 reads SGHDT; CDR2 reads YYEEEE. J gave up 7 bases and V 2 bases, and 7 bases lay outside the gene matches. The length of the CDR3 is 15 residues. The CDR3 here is CASSFLGTGRNEQFF. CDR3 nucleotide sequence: TGTGCCAGCAGCTTTTTAGGGACAGGGAGGAATGAGCAGTTCTTC.

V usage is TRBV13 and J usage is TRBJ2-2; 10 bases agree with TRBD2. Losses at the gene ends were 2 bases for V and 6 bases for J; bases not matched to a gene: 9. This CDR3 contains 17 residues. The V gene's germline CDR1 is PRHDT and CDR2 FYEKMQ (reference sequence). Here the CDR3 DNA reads TGTGCCAGCAGCTTAACGGGACTAGCGAAAGGTTCCGGGGAGCTGTTTTTT. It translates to CASSLTGLAKGSGELFF. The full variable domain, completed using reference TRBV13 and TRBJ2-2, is AAGVIQSPRHLIKEKRETATLKCYPIPRHDTVYWYQQGPGQDPQFLISFYEKMQSDKGSIPDRFSAQQFSDYHSELNMSSLELGDSALYFCASSLTGLAKGSGELFFGEGSRLTVL.